A single sample is the source of the 6 T cell receptor beta chains below, sequenced in a study of CD8+ T cells in alopecia areata. RNA was isolated and reverse transcribed to cDNA, the sequencing template. Assay: immunoSEQ multiplex PCR; the TCRdb copy retains only in-frame clones and omits some. Of tens of thousands of clones in the sample, approximately 61% are singletons; the top ten hold more than 15%. Here the sequenced sample was CD8+ T cells sorted from blood, taken at week 0. The receptors were sampled from a human donor with alopecia areata.

V usage is TRBV7-9 and J usage is TRBJ1-2; D remains unclear. CDR3 length: 13 residues. The V gene's germline CDR1 is SEHNR and CDR2 FQNEAQ (reference sequence). The V and J ends lost 6 bases and 2 bases respectively, with 10 bases between them. The CDR3 sequence: CASSQTVNYGYTF. Written as DNA, the CDR3 is TGTGCCAGCAGTCAGACGGTGAACTATGGCTACACCTTC.

The chain employs TRBV28 and TRBJ1-5; 7 bases fit TRBD1. Germline V gene data show CDR1 as MDHEN and CDR2 as SYDVKM. The CDR3 runs to 14 residues. The ends lost 4 bases at V and 9 bases at J; junction bases unmatched: 9. This CDR3 reads CASSSRPQGGPQHF. The CDR3, as DNA: TGTGCCAGCAGTTCTAGACCCCAGGGGGGGCCCCAGCATTTT.

CDR3 sequence reads: CASSVTGEGSYGYTF. The CDR3 region has the DNA TGTGCCAGCAGCGTAACAGGGGAAGGTTCATATGGCTACACCTTC. V gene TRBV27 combines with J gene TRBJ1-2; 7 positions agree with TRBD1. CDR3 length: 15 amino acids. The ends lost 6 bases at V and 5 bases at J; junction bases unmatched: 12. Looked up from germline, CDR1 is MNHEY and CDR2 is SMNVEV (reference sequence).

The CDR3 DNA is TGTGCCAGCAGTCCGCCGGGACTAGCGGTCTACGAGCAGTACTTC. Amino acid sequence: CASSPPGLAVYEQYF. This chain links TRBV25-1 with TRBJ2-7, with 11 bases matching TRBD2. Per germline, CDR1 MGHDK and CDR2 SYGVNS. J was trimmed by 3 bases and V by 5 bases; bases with no gene match: 6. The CDR3 runs to 15 residues.

This clone was observed once. The chain combines TRBV13 with TRBJ2-5; 9 bases match TRBD2. J was trimmed by 3 bases and V by 6 bases; bases with no gene match: 8. This CDR3 comprises 15 residues. The germline CDR1 and CDR2 sequences are PRHDT and FYEKMQ (reference sequence). For the CDR3, the DNA is TGTGCCAGCAGGGCTAGCGGGGACTACAAAGAGACCCAGTACTTC. Its translation is CASRASGDYKETQYF.

This clone showed up just a few times. The chain has TRBV21-1 and TRBJ1-5. TRBV21-1 is an annotated pseudogene. There are 14 residues in the CDR3. For the CDR3, the DNA is TGTGCCAGCAGCAATCGGGCAGCGCTAGAGCCCCAGCATTTT. Residues: CASSNRAALEPQHF.